This T cell receptor (beta chain) appears in the sequencing data of a study of blood T cells in healthy people across ages. Study details: There was about one barcoded beta molecule captured by template switching per two T cells. Study outcomes and limitations: Higher diversity, along with more naive CD4+ cells, distinguished long-lived donors from aged donors. It was not possible, with unsorted PBMCs, to conclusively compare naive and antigen-experienced cells. With age, beta diversity per million T cells declined roughly linearly, significantly by 40 to 50.

This CDR3 contains 14 residues. CDR1 is SGHTA and CDR2 is FQGNSA in the germline V gene. As regards this clonotype: Its antigen is not identified. Its ends do not fully match the called genes, so a read error is possible.

A J-beta primer mix and a sample-barcoded 5' primer were used in a second PCR of roughly 6 to 11 cycles. TCRdb re-called the 5' RACE reads through MiXCR, storing one row per CDR3 protein. Found here are about 640,000 distinct CDR3 sequences, 58% of them singletons; the top ten hold roughly 34%. The chain uses TRBV7-2 and TRBJ2-5, with TRBD2 matching 7 bases. This clonotype was sampled from a man in his 60s in good health. Sequencing was done on a sample of blood. Here the CDR3 DNA reads TGTGCCGGCAGCTTAGGGGACTACCCAGAGACCCAGTACTTC. This encodes CAGSLGDYPETQYF.